This T cell receptor (beta chain) was recorded in a study of breast tumors, draining lymph nodes, adjacent tissues. Study-level findings and limits: Compared with basal-like, luminal-like tumors shared significantly more repertoire with nontumor tissue. Tumor TCR diversity was below lymph nodes but above nontumor tissue. Tumor T cell lymph node origin was a supported hypothesis, not proven. Most tumor T cells seemingly derive from lymph node, then expand in tumor.

Samples came from axillary lymph nodes draining the breast cancer. Between the trimmed V and J ends, which lost 3 bases and 5 bases, there was a span of 17 bases. The CDR3 loop spans 16 amino acids. Germline V gene lookup returns CDR1 LNHDA and CDR2 SQIVND (reference sequence). TCRdb processed the multiplex PCR reads anew with MiXCR; each CDR3 protein has one entry. This sample has under 150,000 distinct CDR3 sequences, with over 20% found just once. This clonotype was detected a few times. The target antigen is unknown. Material: axillary lymph node tissue. The sequence came from a female donor with breast cancer. Some clones in this sample may be carry-over from other donors' samples. The chain has TRBV19 and TRBJ2-4; perhaps TRBD2 as D (6 bases). In nucleotides, the CDR3 is TGTGCCAGTAGTATTAATATGGAGGGGCGACAAAACATTCAGTACTTC. It yields the protein CASSINMEGRQNIQYF.